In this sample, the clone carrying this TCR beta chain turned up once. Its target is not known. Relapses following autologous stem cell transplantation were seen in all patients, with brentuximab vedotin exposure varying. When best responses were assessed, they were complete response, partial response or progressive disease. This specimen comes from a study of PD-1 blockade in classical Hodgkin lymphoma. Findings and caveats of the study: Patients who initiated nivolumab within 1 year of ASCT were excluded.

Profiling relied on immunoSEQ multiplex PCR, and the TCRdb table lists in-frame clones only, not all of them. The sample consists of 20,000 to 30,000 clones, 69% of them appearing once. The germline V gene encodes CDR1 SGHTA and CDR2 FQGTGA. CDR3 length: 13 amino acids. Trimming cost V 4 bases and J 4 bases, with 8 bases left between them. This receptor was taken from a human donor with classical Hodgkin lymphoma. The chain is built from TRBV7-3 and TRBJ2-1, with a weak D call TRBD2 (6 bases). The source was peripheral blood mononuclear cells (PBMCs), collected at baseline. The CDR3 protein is CASSSGLYNEQFF. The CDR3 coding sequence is TGTGCCAGCAGCTCGGGACTGTACAATGAGCAGTTCTTC. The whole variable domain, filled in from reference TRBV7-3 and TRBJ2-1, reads GAGVSQTPSNKVTEKGKYVELRCDPISGHTALYWYRQSLGQGPEFLIYFQGTGAADDSGLPNDRFFAVRPEGSVSTLKIQRTERGDSAVYLCASSSGLYNEQFFGPGTRLTVL.